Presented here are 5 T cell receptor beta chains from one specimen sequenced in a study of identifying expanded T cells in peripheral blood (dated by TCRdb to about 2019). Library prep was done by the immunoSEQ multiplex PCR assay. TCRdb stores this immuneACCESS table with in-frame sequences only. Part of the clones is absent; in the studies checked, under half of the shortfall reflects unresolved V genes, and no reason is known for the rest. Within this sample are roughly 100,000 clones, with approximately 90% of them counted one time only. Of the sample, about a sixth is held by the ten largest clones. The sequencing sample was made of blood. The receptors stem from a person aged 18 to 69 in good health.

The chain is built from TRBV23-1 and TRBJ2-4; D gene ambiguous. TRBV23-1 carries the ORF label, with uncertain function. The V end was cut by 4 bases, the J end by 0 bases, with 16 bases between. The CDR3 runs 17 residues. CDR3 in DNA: TGCGCCAGCAGTCGACCCTTGGCAGAGCTAGCCAAAAACATTCAGTACTTC. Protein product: CASSRPLAELAKNIQYF.

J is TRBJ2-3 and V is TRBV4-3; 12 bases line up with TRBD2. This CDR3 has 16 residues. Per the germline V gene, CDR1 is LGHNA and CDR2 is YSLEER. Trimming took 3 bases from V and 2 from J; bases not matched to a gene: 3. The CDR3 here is CASSQRLAGATDTQYF. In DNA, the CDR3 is TGCGCCAGCAGCCAGAGACTAGCGGGGGCCACAGATACGCAGTATTTT.

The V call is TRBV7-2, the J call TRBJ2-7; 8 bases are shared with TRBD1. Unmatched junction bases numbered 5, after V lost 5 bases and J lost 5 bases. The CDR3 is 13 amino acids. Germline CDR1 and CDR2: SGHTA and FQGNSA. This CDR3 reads CASSPMTGDEQYF. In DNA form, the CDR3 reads TGTGCCAGCAGCCCCATGACAGGGGACGAGCAGTACTTC.

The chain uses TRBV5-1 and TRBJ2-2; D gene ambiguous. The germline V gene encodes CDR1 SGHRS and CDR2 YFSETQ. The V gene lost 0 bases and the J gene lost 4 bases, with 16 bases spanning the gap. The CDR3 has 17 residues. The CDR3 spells CASSLDSFPPATGELFF. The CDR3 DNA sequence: TGCGCCAGCAGCTTGGATAGCTTCCCCCCCGCCACCGGGGAGCTGTTTTTT.

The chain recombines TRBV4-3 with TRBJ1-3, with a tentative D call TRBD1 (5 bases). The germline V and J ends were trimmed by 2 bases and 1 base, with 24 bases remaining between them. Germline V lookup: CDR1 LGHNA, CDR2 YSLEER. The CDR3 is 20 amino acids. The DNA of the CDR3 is TGCGCCAGCAGCCAATTTCCGATGACAGCGAACTCTTTTTCTGGAAACACCATATATTTT. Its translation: CASSQFPMTANSFSGNTIYF.